This TCR beta chain emerged from a study of cytomegalovirus exposure and HLA in healthy donors. Primers for the PCR totalled 60 Vbeta and 13 Jbeta. Sequencing used immunoSEQ multiplex PCR; TCRdb keeps in-frame clones, though not all of them. The sample includes roughly 180,000 clones, just under 80% seen only once; the top ten take about 1.9%. A few counts support this clone. Trimming cost V 7 bases and J 2 bases; bases outside gene matches: 7. The CDR3 loop spans 14 amino acids. Germline loops: CDR1 SQVTM, CDR2 ANQGSEA. This TCR came from a woman younger than 45 in good health and CMV-seronegative. Sequencing was carried out using PBMCs. The rearrangement uses TRBV29-1 and TRBJ2-7; 11 nucleotides align to TRBD2. In DNA form, the CDR3 reads TGCAGCGGAATAATAGCGGGGGGGCCCTACGAGCAGTACTTC. This encodes CSGIIAGGPYEQYF.